The 21 T cell receptor beta chains given below trace back to one sample, sequenced in a study of T cells expressing NK-cell markers. TCRdb reprocessed the 5' RACE reads and keeps a single row for each CDR3 protein, giving no DNA. This listing includes roughly 170,000 distinct CDR3 sequences. The material sequenced was blood T cells: a sorted CD56 or NKG2C T cell subset, CD4+ or CD8+ T cells, or bulk PBMC T cells (not recorded which). The source is a woman aged 18-69 years in good health.

The chain employs TRBV5-8 and TRBJ2-1; absent DNA, TCRdb's TRBD1 call cannot be checked. CDR1 and CDR2 (germline): SGHTS, YDEGEE. The CDR3 sequence is 15 residues long. This CDR3 reads CASSLYGTARNEQFF.

The rearrangement links TRBV5-1 to TRBJ2-5; TCRdb designates TRBD2, a call that cannot be tested without DNA. Per the germline V gene, CDR1 is SGHRS and CDR2 is YFSETQ. The CDR3 has 16 amino acids. The CDR3 sequence: CASSTGLAGRQETQYF.

This chain uses TRBV12-3 or TRBV12-4 with TRBJ1-2. The CDR3 has 14 residues. The CDR3 loop is CASSLENTYYGYTF.

The CDR3: CASSLEFSGRGELFF. The gene calls are TRBV7-8 and TRBJ2-2; the TCRdb D gene call, TRBD2, has no DNA to confirm it. CDR1 and CDR2 (germline): SGHVS, FQNEAQ. This CDR3 contains 15 residues.

V usage is TRBV6-1 and J usage is TRBJ2-7; the TCRdb call, TRBD2, lacks DNA for checking. The CDR3 contains 15 residues. The V gene's germline CDR1 is MNHNS and CDR2 SASEGT. The CDR3 spells CASSLNSGGNLEQYF.

The V gene is TRBV20-1, the J gene TRBJ2-3; the D call of TRBD1 rests on TCRdb alone, since no DNA is present to check it. Germline lookup yields CDR1 DFQATT and CDR2 SNEGSKA (reference sequence). The CDR3 is made up of 12 amino acids. The CDR3 reads CSALDGADTQYF.

This chain's CDR3 is CASSWGLREYNEQFF. This chain links TRBV12-3 or TRBV12-4 with TRBJ2-1; with no DNA, the TCRdb D assignment of TRBD2 cannot be verified. The CDR3 runs 15 residues.

This chain links TRBV10-3 with TRBJ1-1; TCRdb's D call of TRBD1 is untestable without DNA. This CDR3 spans 16 amino acids. Germline assignment: CDR1 ENHRY and CDR2 SYGVKD. CDR3 sequence reads: CAISTKPGGPNTEAFF.

The genes are TRBV7-8 and TRBJ1-1. CDR3 size: 14 residues. The germline CDR1 and CDR2 sequences are SGHVS and FQNEAQ. CDR3 region: CASRPGPLNTEAFF.

The chain carries TRBV7-2 and TRBJ2-4; TCRdb calls TRBD1, which cannot be checked without DNA. Germline lookup yields CDR1 SGHTA and CDR2 FQGNSA. The CDR3 contains 16 residues. This CDR3 reads CASSPGGWMAKNIQYF.

The chain joins TRBV28 to TRBJ2-7; as DNA is missing, the TRBD1 call by TCRdb cannot be tested. The CDR3 totals 13 residues. Germline CDR1 and CDR2: MDHEN and SYDVKM. The CDR3 protein is CASTTGGKYEQYF. Looking up the rest from reference TRBV28 and TRBJ2-7 gives the full variable domain: DVKVTQSSRYLVKRTGEKVFLECVQDMDHENMFWYRQDPGLGLRLIYFSYDVKMKEKGDIPEGYSVSREKKERFSLILESASTNQTSMYLCASTTGGKYEQYFGPGTRLTVT.

The rearrangement links TRBV6-1 to TRBJ1-2; as DNA is missing, the TRBD1 call by TCRdb cannot be tested. This CDR3 is built from 13 residues. Germline-derived CDR1 and CDR2 are MNHNS and SASEGT. The CDR3 is CASRSGTGISYTF.

This chain joins TRBV10-3 and TRBJ1-2; without DNA, the TCRdb call of TRBD1 cannot be checked. Germline V gives CDR1 ENHRY, CDR2 SYGVKD. The CDR3 runs to 14 residues. CDR3 region: CAISLLDRENGYTF.

The CDR3 reads CASSVRGSGGSYNEQFF. This chain joins TRBV7-3 and TRBJ2-1; TCRdb designates TRBD2, a call that cannot be tested without DNA. There are 17 residues in the CDR3. CDR1 and CDR2 from the germline V gene are SGHTA and FQGTGA.

The rearrangement joins TRBV6-1 to TRBJ2-3; absent DNA, TCRdb's TRBD1 call cannot be checked. This CDR3 contains 14 residues. In germline, CDR1 is MNHNS, CDR2 SASEGT. CDR3 residues: CASRKGAGTDTQYF.

The chain links TRBV7-8 to TRBJ2-1; TCRdb selects TRBD1, and the lack of DNA leaves this call unchecked. This CDR3 spans 14 amino acids. Germline V gives CDR1 SGHVS, CDR2 FQNEAQ. CDR3 loop: CASSLSGVDNEQFF.

The chain uses TRBV29-1 and TRBJ2-7; the TRBD1 assignment by TCRdb is unverifiable without DNA. In germline, CDR1 is SQVTM, CDR2 ANQGSEA. The CDR3 contains 14 residues. The CDR3: CSVDWGTSGYEQYF.

The V and J genes are TRBV2 and TRBJ1-5; the TCRdb call, TRBD1, lacks DNA for checking. The CDR3 length is 13 residues. CDR1 SNHLY and CDR2 FYNNEI come from the germline V gene. The CDR3 spells CASSEVGQQPQHF.

The gene calls are TRBV20-1 and TRBJ2-5; the TRBD2 assignment by TCRdb is unverifiable without DNA. Germline values: CDR1 DFQATT, CDR2 SNEGSKA (reference sequence). This CDR3 is 12 amino acids long. The CDR3 loop reads CSAGGPGETQYF.

This chain joins TRBV14 and TRBJ1-5; checking the TCRdb D call of TRBD1 is not possible without DNA. Germline lookup yields CDR1 SGHDN and CDR2 FVKESK. The CDR3 runs to 14 residues. CDR3 protein: CASSQAGAGQPQHF.

The rearrangement uses TRBV27 and TRBJ1-1. This CDR3 contains 15 residues. Germline V CDR1 and CDR2: MNHEY, SMNVEV (reference sequence). The CDR3 here is CASSLFEGVDTEAFF.